The entry that follows covers one T cell receptor (beta chain) sequence. The data originate from a study of cytomegalovirus exposure and HLA in healthy donors. The V gene's germline CDR1 is WSHSY and CDR2 SAAADI. This CDR3 comprises 15 residues. V lost 3 bases and J lost 2; bases outside the gene matches: 5. The study ran its PCR with 60 Vbeta and 13 Jbeta primers. Assay used: immunoSEQ multiplex PCR; TCRdb lists only in-frame clones, some missing. The sample lists around 130,000 clones, around four fifths occurring once. The sequence came from a boy between 10 and 17 years old in good health and CMV-seronegative. The sample taken for sequencing was PBMCs. The chain is built from TRBV10-2 and TRBJ2-7; TRBD2 matches 9 bases. The CDR3 region is CASSDLAGGTYEQYF. CDR3 DNA: TGCGCCAGCAGTGACCTGGCGGGGGGGACCTACGAGCAGTACTTC.